This T cell receptor (beta chain) derives from a study of beta chain features in type 1 diabetes. This clone occurred a few times. Its antigen is still unknown. V was pared by 2 bases and J by 8 bases, with 18 bases between. The CDR3 contains 15 residues. CDR1 and CDR2 (germline): SGHTA, FQGNSA. Investigators reverse transcribed all isolated RNA, so they sequenced expressed TCRB transcripts. The assay was immunoSEQ multiplex PCR, and TCRdb's table has in-frame clones only and misses some. Of 250,000 to 300,000 clones listed, 8% are singletons. Study observations and caveats: In all four CD4+ subsets, TCRB CDR3 length was significantly, moderately reduced in type 1 diabetes.

Material: central memory CD4+ T cells from blood. The rearrangement joins TRBV7-2 to TRBJ1-2, with D perhaps matching TRBD1 (6 bases). This TCR derives from a woman between 18 and 29 years old in good health. The CDR3 nucleotides read TGTGCCAGCAGCTTACGGACAGCCGCTCCTATCGGCTACACCTTC. This translates into CASSLRTAAPIGYTF.